Below, one T cell receptor beta chain is given with its context. Its antigen is not identified. This specimen comes from a study of shared clonotypes between healthy human individuals. Study summary: The study used three CD4 naive, three CD4 memory, two CD8 naive and one CD8 memory plate per donor.

The CDR3 runs 14 residues. Germline V gene data show CDR1 as SGHDT and CDR2 as YYEEEE. The V segment lost 4 bases and the J segment 4 bases; nucleotides outside the gene matches: 4. CD45RO-negative cells were positively selected for CCR7, leaving out terminally differentiated effector memory CD45RA+ cells. Findings and caveats of the study: Non-shared clonotypes displayed generation probabilities falling below those of clonotypes present in all four donors.

Assay runs were performed at deep level. The data were produced by immunoSEQ multiplex PCR, yet TCRdb's version contains in-frame clones alone and is incomplete. The sample holds hundreds of thousands of clones; 95% are singletons and the top ten take around 0.11%. The chain has TRBV5-6 and TRBJ2-1, with 8 bases lining up with TRBD2. The clonotype was recovered from a woman in her 30s in good health. Sequenced material: naive CD8+ T cells sorted from blood. The CDR3 nucleotides read TGTGCCAGCAGCCCCGGGACTAGTTACAATGAGCAGTTCTTC. Its translation: CASSPGTSYNEQFF.